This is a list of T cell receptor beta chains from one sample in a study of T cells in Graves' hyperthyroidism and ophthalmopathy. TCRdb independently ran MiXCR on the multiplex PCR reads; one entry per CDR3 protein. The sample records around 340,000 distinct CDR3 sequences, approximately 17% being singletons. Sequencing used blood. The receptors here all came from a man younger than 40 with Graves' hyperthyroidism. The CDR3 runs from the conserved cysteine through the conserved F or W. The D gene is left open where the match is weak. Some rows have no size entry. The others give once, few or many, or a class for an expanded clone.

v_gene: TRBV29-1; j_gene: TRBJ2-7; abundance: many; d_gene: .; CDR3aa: CSVRGQSSYEQYF; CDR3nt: TGCAGCGTGAGAGGTCAAAGCTCCTACGAGCAGTACTTC
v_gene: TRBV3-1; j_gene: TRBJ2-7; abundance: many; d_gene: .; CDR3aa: CATHGPQDYEQYF; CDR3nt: TGTGCCACCCATGGACCCCAAGACTACGAGCAGTACTTC
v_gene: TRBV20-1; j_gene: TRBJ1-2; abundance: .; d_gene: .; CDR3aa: CSARRPGRPEGQYGYTF; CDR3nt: TGCAGTGCTAGACGACCGGGACGACCCGAGGGGCAATATGGCTACACCTTC
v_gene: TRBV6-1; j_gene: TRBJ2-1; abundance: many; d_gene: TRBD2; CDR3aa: CASSGGGPSQQFF; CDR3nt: TGTGCCAGCAGTGGGGGAGGGCCCTCCCAGCAGTTCTTC
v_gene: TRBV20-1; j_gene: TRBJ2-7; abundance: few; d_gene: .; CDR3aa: CSANRDDRLSYEQYF; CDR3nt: TGCAGTGCCAATCGGGACGATAGACTCTCCTACGAGCAGTACTTC
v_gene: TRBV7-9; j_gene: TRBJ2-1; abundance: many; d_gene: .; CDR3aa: CASSLAAGTLLNEQFF; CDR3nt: TGTGCCAGCAGCTTAGCGGCGGGGACCTTGCTCAATGAGCAGTTCTTC
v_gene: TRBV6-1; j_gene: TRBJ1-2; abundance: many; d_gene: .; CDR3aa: CASSETGDGDYGYGYTF; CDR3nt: TGTGCCAGCAGTGAGACGGGGGATGGAGACTATGGCTATGGCTACACCTTC
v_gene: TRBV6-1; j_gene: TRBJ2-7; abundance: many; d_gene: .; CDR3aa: CASRGTGEGQQYF; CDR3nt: TGTGCCAGCAGGGGGACCGGGGAAGGACAGCAGTACTTC
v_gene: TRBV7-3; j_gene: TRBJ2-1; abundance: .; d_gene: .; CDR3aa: CASSSGLRQFF; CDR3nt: TGTGCCAGCAGCTCGGGACTCCGACAGTTCTTC
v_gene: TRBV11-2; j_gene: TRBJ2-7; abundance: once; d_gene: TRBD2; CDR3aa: CASSAVTSGGSSYEQYF; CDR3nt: TGTGCCAGCAGCGCGGTGACTAGCGGGGGAAGCTCCTACGAGCAGTACTTC
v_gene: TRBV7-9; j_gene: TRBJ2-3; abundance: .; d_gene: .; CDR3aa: CASSEPGPEEPDTQYF; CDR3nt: TGTGCCAGCAGCGAACCCGGGCCAGAAGAGCCAGATACGCAGTATTTT
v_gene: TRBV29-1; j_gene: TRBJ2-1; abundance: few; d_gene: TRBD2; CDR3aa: CSVELAGFYNEQFF; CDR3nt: TGCAGCGTTGAACTAGCGGGATTCTACAATGAGCAGTTCTTC
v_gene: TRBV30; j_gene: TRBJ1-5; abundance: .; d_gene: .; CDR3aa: CAWSRWGLKNQPQHF; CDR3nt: TGTGCCTGGAGTCGATGGGGGCTCAAAAATCAGCCCCAGCATTTT
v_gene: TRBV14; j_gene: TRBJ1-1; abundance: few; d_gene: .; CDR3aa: CASSQEWGTEAFF; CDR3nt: TGTGCCAGCAGCCAAGAGTGGGGGACTGAAGCTTTCTTT